These T cell receptor beta chains were read from a single sample in a study of lymphopenia after photon versus proton radiotherapy. Using immunoSEQ multiplex PCR, the repertoire was profiled, and TCRdb retains in-frame clones only, with some absent. The table includes approximately 71,000 clones, approximately 91% detected once. This material consisted of peripheral blood, taken from a patient treated with photon-based radiotherapy. The receptors come from a woman aged 65 to 85 with pancreatic cancer. CDR3s leave out the opening cysteine and the closing phenylalanine or tryptophan. The order of the fields is V gene, J gene, CDR3 protein.

TRBV27	TRBJ1-2	ASSPRTGFYGYT
TRBV19	TRBJ2-5	ASSIEFGGETQY
TRBV6-5	TRBJ2-7	ASSYRGDSYEQY
TRBV6-5	TRBJ2-3	ATQAAGVSTDTQY
TRBV10-3	TRBJ2-7	AISSGSSEGYEQY
TRBV19	TRBJ2-7	ASSIGQVGSYEQY
TRBV14	TRBJ1-2	ASSPLVTNYGYT
TRBV28	TRBJ2-7	ASRSPSYEQY
TRBV5-6	TRBJ1-5	ASSLRQGSNQPQH
TRBV7-2	TRBJ2-7	ASSFAGVNPYEQY
TRBV10-3	TRBJ2-3	AISGLAGGGTDTQY